A single sample is the source of the 20 T cell receptor beta chains below, sequenced in a study of cytomegalovirus exposure and HLA in healthy donors. A multiplex PCR was run with 60 Vbeta primers and 13 Jbeta primers. Here immunoSEQ multiplex PCR was the method, and the copy in TCRdb shows in-frame clones only, minus some. Here the sample spans some 150,000 clones, 81% being singletons. Sample: PBMCs. The receptors come from a woman between 18 and 29 years old in good health and CMV-seropositive.

This clone was seen just once. J is TRBJ2-2 and V is TRBV21-1; the table's D call TRBD2 went unverified against the DNA. TRBV21-1 is a recognized pseudogene. The CDR3 is 17 residues long. CDR3 coding DNA: TGTGCCAGCAGCAAAGGTGGAGGGGCCTCGTGCACCGGGGAGCTGTTTTTT. It translates to CASSKGGGASCTGELFF.

Concerning this clone itself: The same CDR3 also results from other DNA sequences found in this sample. V is TRBV7-9 and J is TRBJ1-2; D gene ambiguous. V was cut by 5 bases and J by 4 bases, with 8 bases left in between. Germline V gene lookup returns CDR1 SEHNR and CDR2 FQNEAQ (reference sequence). There are 12 residues in the CDR3. The CDR3 reads CASSQEGYGYTF. In nucleotides, the CDR3 is TGTGCCAGCAGCCAGGAGGGCTATGGCTACACCTTC.

The CDR3 nucleotides are TGCGCCAGCAGCTTGGGCCCGGGAGGGGTTACTGGGGCCAACGTCCTGACTTTC. Translating it yields CASSLGPGGVTGANVLTF. V usage is TRBV5-1 and J usage is TRBJ2-6, with 8 nucleotides matching TRBD2. Losses at the gene ends were 0 bases for V and 2 bases for J; bases not matched to a gene: 7. Germline assignment: CDR1 SGHRS and CDR2 YFSETQ. This CDR3 region has 18 residues.

This clone was counted only a few times. This rearrangement joins TRBV18 to TRBJ1-4; unclear D gene. The CDR3 totals 15 residues. V lost 6 bases and J lost 7, with 18 bases in between. The V gene's germline CDR1 is KGHSH and CDR2 LQKENI. DNA for the CDR3: TGTGCCAGCTCTCCGGACCGGAGGCGGGGTGAAAAACTGTTTTTT. Its translation: CASSPDRRRGEKLFF.

The chain joins TRBV18 to TRBJ2-5; D is unresolved. Per the germline V gene, CDR1 is KGHSH and CDR2 is LQKENI. This CDR3 spans 11 amino acids. Trimming stripped 10 bases from V and 5 bases from J, with 11 bases between. CDR3 loop: CATTSRETQYF. The DNA of the CDR3 is TGTGCCACCACGAGTCGGGAGACCCAGTACTTC.

The chain joins TRBV7-8 to TRBJ2-3, with D possibly matching TRBD2 (6 bases). Germline CDR1 and CDR2: SGHVS and FQNEAQ. The ends were cut back, 4 bases at V and 3 bases at J, with 17 bases in the middle. The CDR3 totals 16 residues. The CDR3 region is CASSSLMTGGTDTQYF. In DNA form, the CDR3 reads TGTGCCAGCAGCTCGCTAATGACCGGGGGTACAGATACGCAGTATTTT.

V is TRBV30 and J is TRBJ1-2, with D hard to call. Germline lookup yields CDR1 GTSNPN and CDR2 SVGIG (reference sequence). CDR3 size: 11 residues. With 8 bases removed from V and 4 bases from J, the gap between germline ends came to 11 bases. The CDR3 DNA is TGTGCCCGCGGGCATTCCTATGGCTACACCTTC. It codes for CARGHSYGYTF. Using reference TRBV30 and TRBJ1-2 for the parts outside the CDR3, the full variable domain is SQTIHQWPATLVQPVGSPLSLECTVEGTSNPNLYWYRQAAGRGLQLLFYSVGIGQISSEVPQNLSASRPQDRQFILSSKKLLLSDSGFYLCARGHSYGYTFGSGTRLTVV.

V and J are TRBV14 and TRBJ2-7, with 7 positions matching TRBD1. The CDR3 extends over 15 amino acids. The trim removed 4 bases at V and 1 base at J, leaving 7 bases unmatched. The germline gives CDR1 SGHDN, CDR2 FVKESK. The CDR3 loop reads CASSLGGSGSYEQYF. Here the CDR3 DNA reads TGTGCCAGCAGCCTAGGGGGCTCAGGGTCCTACGAGCAGTACTTC.

The V gene is TRBV30, the J gene TRBJ1-5; 10 bases are shared with TRBD1. The CDR3 sequence is 19 residues long. The germline CDR1 and CDR2 sequences are GTSNPN and SVGIG (reference sequence). V dropped 2 bases and J dropped 1; count of bases not matched to a gene: 14. CDR3 region: CAWSPPLRDRGESNQPQHF. Here the CDR3 DNA reads TGTGCCTGGAGTCCCCCTCTCCGGGACAGGGGTGAAAGCAATCAGCCCCAGCATTTT.

The chain uses TRBV7-9 and TRBJ1-1, with a weak D call TRBD1 (5 bases). The CDR3 is made up of 14 amino acids. V gave up 2 bases and J gave up 3 bases, with 10 bases separating them. Germline values: CDR1 SEHNR, CDR2 FQNEAQ (reference sequence). The CDR3 here is CASSLKGPDTEAFF. CDR3 nucleotide sequence: TGTGCCAGCAGCTTAAAGGGGCCGGACACTGAAGCTTTCTTT.

CDR3 amino acids: CASSIEFSDNQPQHF. For the CDR3, the DNA is TGTGCCAGTAGTATCGAGTTCAGCGACAATCAGCCCCAGCATTTT. This chain uses TRBV19 with TRBJ1-5; D is ambiguous. Looked up from germline, CDR1 is LNHDA and CDR2 is SQIVND (reference sequence). The CDR3 totals 15 residues. V was clipped by 3 bases and J by 3 bases, with 12 bases between them.

For the CDR3, the DNA is TGTGCCAGCAGTAAAACTAGCGGGGGAGTTTACGAGCAGTACTTC. Translating gives CASSKTSGGVYEQYF. The chain uses TRBV6-5 and TRBJ2-7; 11 bases align to TRBD2. CDR1 and CDR2 (germline): MNHEY, SVGAGI. This CDR3 has 15 amino acids. Unmatched junction bases numbered 7, after V lost 5 bases and J lost 4 bases.

CDR3 sequence reads: CASSLGSPGEQFF. The CDR3 DNA is TGTGCCAGCAGCTTGGGGTCCCCCGGTGAGCAGTTCTTC. This sequence joins TRBV5-4 and TRBJ2-1; D call uncertain. CDR1 SGHNT and CDR2 YYREEE come from the germline V gene (reference sequence). The CDR3 loop spans 13 amino acids. Trimming removed 0 bases at V and 9 bases at J, with 10 bases between.

V usage is TRBV29-1 and J usage is TRBJ2-2; 9 bases map to TRBD1. Per germline, CDR1 SQVTM and CDR2 ANQGSEA. V was pared by 8 bases and J by 0 bases, with 4 bases of the junction left unmatched. The CDR3 is made up of 14 amino acids. The CDR3 loop is CSTRTGANTGELFF. CDR3 bases: TGCAGCACCCGGACAGGGGCGAACACCGGGGAGCTGTTTTTT.

The J gene is TRBJ2-5, the V gene TRBV11-2, with D perhaps TRBD2 (5 bases). Germline loops: CDR1 SGHAT, CDR2 FQNNGV. V lost 4 bases, J lost 3 bases, and 9 bases lay in between. The CDR3 sequence is 13 residues long. As DNA, the CDR3 is TGTGCCAGCAGCTCATCGCGGGAAGAGACCCAGTACTTC. This gives the protein CASSSSREETQYF. The variable domain in full, completed from reference TRBV11-2 and TRBJ2-5, reads EAGVAQSPRYKIIEKRQSVAFWCNPISGHATLYWYQQILGQGPKLLIQFQNNGVVDDSQLPKDRFSAERLKGVDSTLKIQPAKLEDSAVYLCASSSSREETQYFGPGTRLLVL.

In the case of this clone: The junction differs from germline at one of its ends, possibly a read error. The chain combines TRBV29-1 with TRBJ1-3, with 7 bases fitting TRBD1. There are 14 residues in the CDR3. Germline V gene data show CDR1 as SQVTM and CDR2 as ANQGSEA. The CDR3 region is CSVVLTGYGNAIYF. CDR3 coding DNA: TGCAGCGTTGTGTTGACAGGGTACGGAAACGCCATATATTTT.

The chain carries TRBV4-2 and TRBJ2-1, with TRBD2 matching over 9 bases. The V gene end was trimmed by 4 bases and the J gene end by 8 bases; junction bases not matched to a gene: 9. Germline V gene lookup returns CDR1 LGHNA and CDR2 YNFKEQ. The CDR3 has 15 amino acids. The CDR3 loop is CASSPSTSGLDEQFF. DNA of the CDR3: TGTGCCAGCAGCCCATCGACTAGCGGACTTGATGAGCAGTTCTTC.

The chain has TRBV10-3 and TRBJ1-2; 12 bases are a match to TRBD1. The V gene end was trimmed by 10 bases and the J gene end by 7 bases; junction bases not matched to a gene: 16. CDR1 and CDR2 (germline): ENHRY, SYGVKD. The CDR3 extends over 16 amino acids. For the CDR3, the DNA is TGTGCCACCGTCGGGGGACAGGGGGCGCGGAGGGGTGGCTACACCTTC. Its protein is CATVGGQGARRGGYTF.

The chain joins TRBV7-2 to TRBJ2-3; 9 bases line up with TRBD2. Germline V gene lookup returns CDR1 SGHTA and CDR2 FQGNSA. Germline trimming cut 1 base from V and 5 bases from J; bases unmatched to any gene: 7. The CDR3 consists of 16 residues. The DNA of the CDR3 is TGTGCCAGCAGCTTAGACGCGGGGGGGTTTAGAGATACGCAGTATTTT. It encodes CASSLDAGGFRDTQYF. Using reference TRBV7-2 and TRBJ2-3 for the parts outside the CDR3, the full variable domain is GAGVSQSPSNKVTEKGKDVELRCDPISGHTALYWYRQSLGQGLEFLIYFQGNSAPDKSGLPSDRFSAERTGGSVSTLTIQRTQQEDSAVYLCASSLDAGGFRDTQYFGPGTRLTVL.

This clone was observed a handful of times. CDR3 in amino acids: CASSRSGQGHEQFF. CDR3 sequence (DNA): TGTGCCAGCAGTAGATCGGGACAGGGGCATGAGCAGTTCTTC. This chain links TRBV25-1 with TRBJ2-1, with TRBD1 identical over 10 bases. The ends lost 5 bases at V and 8 bases at J; junction bases unmatched: 6. This CDR3 has 14 residues. From germline, CDR1 is MGHDK and CDR2 SYGVNS.